Listed below are T cell receptor beta chains from one sample, sequenced in a study of cytomegalovirus exposure and HLA in healthy donors. The protocol was immunoSEQ multiplex PCR, while the TCRdb copy is restricted to in-frame clones and leaves out a portion. The sample lists a few hundred thousand clones; roughly 85% were seen once. Sequencing was carried out using PBMCs. The receptors shown here come from a woman aged 18 to 35 in good health and CMV-seronegative. Both conserved end residues are part of each CDR3. The D gene is left open where the match is weak. Rows may omit the clone size; those that give it use once, few, many or a size class.

>TRBV20-1|TRBJ2-5|.|.
CSAQFETQYF
TGCAGTGCCCAGTTTGAGACCCAGTACTTC
>TRBV5-4|TRBJ2-7|TRBD2|.
CASSPLAGIDEQYF
TGTGCCAGCAGCCCCCTAGCGGGAATCGACGAGCAGTACTTC
>TRBV6-1|TRBJ2-7|.|.
CASSAVGGTEYEQYF
TGTGCCAGCAGTGCCGTTGGGGGGACGGAATACGAGCAGTACTTC
>TRBV27|TRBJ2-7|.|.
CASSFGRVGYEQYF
TGTGCCAGCAGTTTTGGCAGGGTCGGCTACGAGCAGTACTTC
>TRBV5-4|TRBJ2-7|.|few
CASSLLRGGSGVYSEQYF
TGTGCCAGCAGCTTGCTCAGGGGAGGGTCGGGGGTTTATAGCGAGCAGTACTTC
>TRBV11-3|TRBJ1-3|.|.
CASSSNGNTIYF
TGTGCCAGCAGCTCTAACGGAAACACCATATATTTT
>TRBV7-9|TRBJ1-2|.|.
CASSALGGIGYGYTF
TGTGCCAGCAGCGCCTTGGGGGGTATAGGCTATGGCTACACCTTC
>TRBV5-6|TRBJ2-2|TRBD2|.
CASSPRKLAGGTNTGELFF
TGTGCCAGCAGCCCGCGCAAACTAGCGGGGGGGACGAACACCGGGGAGCTGTTTTTT
>TRBV5-1|TRBJ2-7|TRBD2|.
CASYASGGSSYEQYF
TGCGCCAGCTACGCTAGCGGGGGCAGCTCCTACGAGCAGTACTTC
>TRBV28|TRBJ2-7|TRBD1|.
CASSLLGRGFSYEQYF
TGTGCCAGCAGTTTATTGGGCAGGGGGTTCTCCTACGAGCAGTACTTC
>TRBV5-5|TRBJ1-1|.|.
CASSKDGGVRNTEAFF
TGTGCCAGCAGCAAGGACGGGGGGGTTAGGAACACTGAAGCTTTCTTT
>TRBV19|TRBJ2-7|TRBD2|.
CASSIKGRGYNEQYF
TGTGCCAGTAGTATAAAAGGGAGGGGCTACAACGAGCAGTACTTC
>TRBV6-5|TRBJ1-1|TRBD1|.
CASIPTGGNTEAFF
TGTGCCAGCATACCAACAGGGGGTAACACTGAAGCTTTCTTT
>TRBV11-3|TRBJ2-2|TRBD2|.
CASSTGLAQNTGELFF
TGTGCCAGCAGCACCGGACTAGCGCAGAACACCGGGGAGCTGTTTTTT
>TRBV7-6|TRBJ1-5|.|.
CASSVPQDDSNQPQHF
TGTGCCAGCAGCGTCCCACAGGATGATAGCAATCAGCCCCAGCATTTT
>TRBV5-1|TRBJ1-1|TRBD1|few
CASSWDRDTEAFF
TGCGCCAGCAGCTGGGACAGAGACACTGAAGCTTTCTTT
>TRBV5-3|TRBJ1-2|.|once
CARTWRVYGYTF
TGTGCCAGAACCTGGAGGGTATATGGCTACACCTTC
>TRBV7-6|TRBJ1-1|.|.
CASSQGGVNTEAFF
TGTGCCAGCAGCCAGGGCGGGGTGAACACTGAAGCTTTCTTT
>TRBV19|TRBJ1-6|.|.
CASSIEVNRDSPLHF
TGTGCCAGTAGTATCGAGGTTAACAGGGATTCACCCCTCCACTTT
>TRBV30|TRBJ1-1|.|.
CARDVEGPEAFF
TGTGCCCGGGATGTAGAAGGGCCCGAAGCTTTCTTT
>TRBV6-5|TRBJ1-2|.|few
CASSYDSNYGYTF
TGTGCCAGCAGTTACGACAGCAATTATGGCTACACCTTC
>TRBV7-3|TRBJ1-2|TRBD1|.
CASSPRQGEGGYTF
TGTGCCAGCAGCCCTCGACAGGGGGAGGGTGGCTACACCTTC
>TRBV2|TRBJ1-3|TRBD1|.
CASRVDRGFSGNTIYF
TGTGCCAGCAGGGTAGACAGGGGGTTCTCTGGAAACACCATATATTTT
>TRBV27|TRBJ2-3|.|.
CASTNIGQGPDTQYF
TGTGCCAGCACCAATATCGGGCAGGGTCCAGATACGCAGTATTTT
>TRBV30|TRBJ1-2|.|.
CAWSPDSLLIYGYTF
TGTGCCTGGAGTCCGGACAGCCTACTAATCTATGGCTACACCTTC
>TRBV9|TRBJ1-2|.|.
CASSIQGGYGYTF
TGTGCCAGCAGCATCCAAGGGGGCTATGGCTACACCTTC
>TRBV6-1|TRBJ1-1|TRBD1|.
CASSSDREVSEAFF
TGTGCCAGCAGTTCGGACAGGGAAGTGTCTGAAGCTTTCTTT
>TRBV4-2|TRBJ1-2|.|.
CASSQERGIYTF
TGTGCCAGCAGCCAAGAACGAGGGATCTACACCTTC
>TRBV5-4|TRBJ2-5|.|.
CASSLARGNQETQYF
TGTGCCAGCAGCTTGGCCCGGGGAAACCAAGAGACCCAGTACTTC
>TRBV27|TRBJ2-5|TRBD2|.
CASSNREVSAGLPGETQYF
TGTGCCAGCAGTAATAGGGAAGTTTCAGCGGGGCTCCCCGGAGAGACCCAGTACTTC
>TRBV5-4|TRBJ2-2|.|.
CASSLNGLNTGELFF
TGTGCCAGCAGCTTGAACGGACTGAACACCGGGGAGCTGTTTTTT
>TRBV30|TRBJ2-7|TRBD2|.
CAWSGNWDYLYEQYF
TGTGCCTGGAGTGGGAATTGGGACTACCTCTACGAGCAGTACTTC
>TRBV27|TRBJ2-1|.|.
CASSLTSYYNEQFF
TGTGCCAGCAGTCTCACTAGTTACTACAATGAGCAGTTCTTC
>TRBV6-5|TRBJ1-1|.|.
CASSYSRSGGTEAFF
TGTGCCAGCAGCTACAGTCGGTCGGGGGGCACTGAAGCTTTCTTT
>TRBV6-1|TRBJ2-5|.|.
CASIVSARETQYF
TGTGCCAGCATAGTATCGGCCAGGGAGACCCAGTACTTC
>TRBV19|TRBJ1-2|.|.
CASSIWYSEDYGYTF
TGTGCCAGTAGTATATGGTACAGTGAAGACTATGGCTACACCTTC
>TRBV9|TRBJ1-1|.|.
CASSAQAVAVHTEAFF
TGTGCCAGCAGCGCACAGGCTGTGGCGGTGCACACTGAAGCTTTCTTT
>TRBV28|TRBJ1-4|TRBD1|once
CASSSGDRGLEKLFF
TGTGCCAGCAGTTCAGGGGACAGGGGGCTAGAAAAACTGTTTTTT
>TRBV28|TRBJ1-4|TRBD1|.
CASSLTGQDEKLFF
TGTGCCAGCAGCTTAACGGGACAGGATGAAAAACTGTTTTTT
>TRBV7-6|TRBJ1-4|TRBD1|.
CASSQSLQGASEKLFF
TGTGCCAGCAGCCAAAGCCTTCAGGGGGCAAGTGAAAAACTGTTTTTT
>TRBV7-9|TRBJ2-7|TRBD1|.
CASSLVGGGGEQYF
TGTGCCAGCAGCTTAGTAGGGGGCGGAGGAGAGCAGTACTTC
>TRBV7-8|TRBJ2-3|.|.
CASSFRGTDTQYF
TGTGCCAGCAGCTTCAGGGGCACAGATACGCAGTATTTT
>TRBV2|TRBJ2-5|.|few
CASSDSAGRTQYF
TGTGCCAGCAGTGACTCCGCCGGTCGGACCCAGTACTTC
>TRBV2|TRBJ2-1|TRBD2|.
CASQRLAGGPSYNEQFF
TGTGCCAGCCAGCGACTAGCGGGGGGCCCTTCCTACAATGAGCAGTTCTTC
>TRBV30|TRBJ2-5|.|.
CAWKVGLGKETQYF
TGTGCCTGGAAGGTCGGTCTCGGGAAAGAGACCCAGTACTTC
>TRBV27|TRBJ2-7|.|.
CASSDSGADVYEQYF
TGTGCCAGCAGTGACTCAGGGGCCGACGTGTACGAGCAGTACTTC
>TRBV27|TRBJ2-7|.|once
CASSLLVEGWRYEQYF
TGTGCCAGCAGTTTATTGGTTGAGGGTTGGCGATACGAGCAGTACTTC
>TRBV6-5|TRBJ2-1|.|.
CASSYGRGNEQFF
TGTGCCAGCAGTTACGGCCGAGGCAATGAGCAGTTCTTC
>TRBV13|TRBJ2-3|.|.
CASSLYAAGQRGTQYF
TGTGCCAGCAGCTTATACGCTGCAGGACAAAGGGGTACGCAGTATTTT
>TRBV19|TRBJ1-5|.|.
CASSYPGGGGVPQHF
TGTGCCAGTAGTTATCCAGGAGGGGGGGGTGTGCCCCAGCATTTT
>TRBV18|TRBJ2-2|TRBD2|.
CASSHLAGGIVPGELFF
TGTGCCAGCTCACATCTAGCGGGGGGGATTGTACCCGGGGAGCTGTTTTTT